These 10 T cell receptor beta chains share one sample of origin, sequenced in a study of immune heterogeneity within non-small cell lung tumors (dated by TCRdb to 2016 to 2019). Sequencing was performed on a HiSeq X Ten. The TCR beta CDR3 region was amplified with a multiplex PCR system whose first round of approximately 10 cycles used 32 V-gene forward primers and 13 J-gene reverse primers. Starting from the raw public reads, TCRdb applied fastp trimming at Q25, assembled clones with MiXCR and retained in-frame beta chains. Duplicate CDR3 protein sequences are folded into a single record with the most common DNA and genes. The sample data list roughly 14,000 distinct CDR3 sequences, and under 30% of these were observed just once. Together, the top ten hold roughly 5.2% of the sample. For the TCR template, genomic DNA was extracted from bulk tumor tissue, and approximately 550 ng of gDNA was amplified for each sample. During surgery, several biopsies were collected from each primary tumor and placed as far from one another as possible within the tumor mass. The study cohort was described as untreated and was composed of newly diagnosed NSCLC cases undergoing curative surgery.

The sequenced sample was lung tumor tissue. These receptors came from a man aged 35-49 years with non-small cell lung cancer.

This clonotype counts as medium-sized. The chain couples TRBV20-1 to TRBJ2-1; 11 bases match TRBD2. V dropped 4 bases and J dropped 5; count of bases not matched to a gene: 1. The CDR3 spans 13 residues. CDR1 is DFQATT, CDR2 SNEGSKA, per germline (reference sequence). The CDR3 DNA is TGCAGTGCTAAGGGACTAGCGGACAATGAGCAGTTCTTC. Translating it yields CSAKGLADNEQFF.

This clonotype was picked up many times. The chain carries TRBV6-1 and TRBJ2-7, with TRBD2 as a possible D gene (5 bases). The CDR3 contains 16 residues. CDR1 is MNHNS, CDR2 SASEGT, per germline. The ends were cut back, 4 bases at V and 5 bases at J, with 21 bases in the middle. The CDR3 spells CASSVFEGPGKDEQYF. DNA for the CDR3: TGTGCCAGCAGTGTCTTCGAGGGCCCGGGTAAAGACGAGCAGTACTTC.

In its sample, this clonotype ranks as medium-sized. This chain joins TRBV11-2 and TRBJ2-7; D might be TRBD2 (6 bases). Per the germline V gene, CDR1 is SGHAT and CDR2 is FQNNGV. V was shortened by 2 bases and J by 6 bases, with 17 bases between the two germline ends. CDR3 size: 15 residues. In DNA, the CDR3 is TGTGCCAGCAGCTTATCCCCCGGGAGTTTACTCGAGCAGTACTTC. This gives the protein CASSLSPGSLLEQYF.

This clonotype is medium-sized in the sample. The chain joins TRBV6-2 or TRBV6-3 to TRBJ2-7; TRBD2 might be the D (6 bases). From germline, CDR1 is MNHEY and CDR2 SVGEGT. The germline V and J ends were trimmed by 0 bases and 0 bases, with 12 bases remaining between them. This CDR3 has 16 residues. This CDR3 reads CASSYSFGLSSYEQYF. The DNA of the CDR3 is TGTGCCAGCAGTTACTCGTTTGGACTATCCTCCTACGAGCAGTACTTC.

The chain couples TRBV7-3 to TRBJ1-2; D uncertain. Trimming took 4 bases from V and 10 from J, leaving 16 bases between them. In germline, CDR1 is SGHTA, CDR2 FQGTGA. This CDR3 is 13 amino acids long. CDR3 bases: TGTGCCAGCAGCTCCGGGCCAGGTTCGGCCTACACCTTC. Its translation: CASSSGPGSAYTF. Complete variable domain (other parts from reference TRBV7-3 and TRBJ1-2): GAGVSQTPSNKVTEKGKYVELRCDPISGHTALYWYRQSLGQGPEFLIYFQGTGAADDSGLPNDRFFAVRPEGSVSTLKIQRTERGDSAVYLCASSSGPGSAYTFGSGTRLTVV.

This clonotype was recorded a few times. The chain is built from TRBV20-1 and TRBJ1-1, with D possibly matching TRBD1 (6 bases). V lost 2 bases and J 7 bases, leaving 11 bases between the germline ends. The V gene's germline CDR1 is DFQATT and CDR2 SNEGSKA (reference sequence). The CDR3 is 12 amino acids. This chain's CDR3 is CSARSPRGEAFF. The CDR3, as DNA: TGCAGTGCTAGATCCCCCAGGGGTGAAGCTTTCTTT.

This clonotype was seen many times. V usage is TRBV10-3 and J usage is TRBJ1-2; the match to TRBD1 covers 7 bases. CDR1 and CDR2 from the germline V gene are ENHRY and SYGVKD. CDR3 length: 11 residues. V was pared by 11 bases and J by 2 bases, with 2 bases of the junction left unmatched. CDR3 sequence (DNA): TGTGCCGTGGGACAGAACTATGGCTACACCTTC. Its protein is CAVGQNYGYTF.

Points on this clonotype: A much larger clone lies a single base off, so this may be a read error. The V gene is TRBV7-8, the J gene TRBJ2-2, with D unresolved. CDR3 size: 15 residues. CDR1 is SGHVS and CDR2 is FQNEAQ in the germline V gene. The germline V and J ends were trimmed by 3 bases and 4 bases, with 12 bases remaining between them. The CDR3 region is CASSLWIERTGELFF. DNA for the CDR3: TGTGCCAGCAGCTTGTGGATAGAGCGCACCGGGGAGCTGTTTTTT.

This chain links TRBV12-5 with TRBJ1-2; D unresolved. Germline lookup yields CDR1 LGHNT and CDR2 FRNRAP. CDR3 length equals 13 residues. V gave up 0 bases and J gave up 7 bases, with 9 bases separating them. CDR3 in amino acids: CASGLVLLCGYTF. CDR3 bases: TGTGCTAGTGGTTTGGTCCTCCTATGTGGCTACACCTTC.

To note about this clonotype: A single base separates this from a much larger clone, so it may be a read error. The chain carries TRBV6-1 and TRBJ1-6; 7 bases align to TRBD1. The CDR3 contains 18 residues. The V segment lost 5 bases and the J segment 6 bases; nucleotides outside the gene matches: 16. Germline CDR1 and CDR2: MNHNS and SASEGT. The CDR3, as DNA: TGTGCCAGCAGTCTAGACTCGGGACAGTGGGCTGTTAATTCACCCCTCCACTTT. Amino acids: CASSLDSGQWAVNSPLHF.